The clone carrying this TCR beta chain has only a few counts. As yet, its antigen is unknown. The data derive from a study of beta chain features in type 1 diabetes. Regarding the study as a whole: Whether TCRB rearrangement is influenced by HLA type was left unresolved in this analysis. PCR could preferentially amplify shorter templates, alike in patients and controls. All four CD4+ subsets from Type 1 diabetes patients carried moderately but significantly shorter TCRB CDR3s.

Germline lookup yields CDR1 SGHVS and CDR2 FQNEAQ. The J segment lost 2 bases and the V segment lost 1 base, leaving 12 bases of the junction unmatched. There are 19 residues in the CDR3. The sequenced template was cDNA made from the entire isolated RNA. Naive, central memory and regulatory T cell samples averaged about 3.3 million immunoSEQ reads each. Here immunoSEQ multiplex PCR was the method, and the copy in TCRdb shows in-frame clones only, minus some. The sample records almost 350,000 clones, approximately 8.2% being singletons. Sequencing used central memory CD4+ T cells from blood. The sequence came from a woman under 30 in good health. The chain has TRBV7-8 and TRBJ2-7, with 12 nucleotides matching TRBD1. The chain's CDR3 is CASSLDQLGTGGLAYEQYF. CDR3 DNA: TGTGCCAGCAGCTTAGATCAGTTAGGGACAGGGGGCTTGGCCTACGAGCAGTACTTC.